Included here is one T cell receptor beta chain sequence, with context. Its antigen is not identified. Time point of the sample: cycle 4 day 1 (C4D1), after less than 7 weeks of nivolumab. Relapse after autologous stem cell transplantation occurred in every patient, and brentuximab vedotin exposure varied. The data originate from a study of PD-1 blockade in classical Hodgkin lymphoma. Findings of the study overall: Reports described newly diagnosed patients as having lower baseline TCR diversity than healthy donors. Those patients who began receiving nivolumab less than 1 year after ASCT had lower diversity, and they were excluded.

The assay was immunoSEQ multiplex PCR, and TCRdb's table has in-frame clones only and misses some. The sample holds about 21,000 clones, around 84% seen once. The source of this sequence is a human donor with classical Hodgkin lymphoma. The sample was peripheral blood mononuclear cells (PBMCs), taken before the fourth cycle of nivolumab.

The CDR3, as DNA: TGTGCCAGCAGTTACATGGCGACTAATGAAAAACTGTTTTTT. Its translation is CASSYMATNEKLFF. The chain is built from TRBV6-5 and TRBJ1-4; D remains ambiguous. The length of the CDR3 is 14 residues. Germline CDR1 reads MNHEY; CDR2 reads SVGAGI. The germline V and J ends were trimmed by 2 bases and 2 bases, with 6 bases remaining between them.